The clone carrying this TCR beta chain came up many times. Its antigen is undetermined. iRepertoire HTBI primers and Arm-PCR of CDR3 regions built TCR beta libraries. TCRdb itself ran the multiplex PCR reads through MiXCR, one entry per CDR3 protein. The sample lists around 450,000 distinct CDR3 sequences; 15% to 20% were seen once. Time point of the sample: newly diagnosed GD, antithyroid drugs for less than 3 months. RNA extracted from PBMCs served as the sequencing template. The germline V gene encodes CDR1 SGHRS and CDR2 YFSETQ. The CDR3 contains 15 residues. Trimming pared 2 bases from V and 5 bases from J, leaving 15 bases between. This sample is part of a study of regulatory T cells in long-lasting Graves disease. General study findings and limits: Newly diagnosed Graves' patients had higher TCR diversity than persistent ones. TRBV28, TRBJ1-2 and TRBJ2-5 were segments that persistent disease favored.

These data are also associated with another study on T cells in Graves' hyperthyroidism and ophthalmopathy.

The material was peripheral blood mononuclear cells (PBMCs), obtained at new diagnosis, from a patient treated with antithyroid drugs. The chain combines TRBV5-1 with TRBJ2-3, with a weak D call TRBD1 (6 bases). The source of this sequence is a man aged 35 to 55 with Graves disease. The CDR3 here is CASSFFTGLGDTQYF. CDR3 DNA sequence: TGCGCCAGCAGCTTCTTCACAGGGCTGGGAGATACGCAGTATTTT.